This TCR beta chain derives from a study of OX40 agonist ivuxolimab in advanced cancers. Clones were read by immunoSEQ multiplex PCR, and TCRdb kept only the in-frame ones, dropping some. The sample holds around 76,000 clones; around 85% are singletons and the top ten take about 0.57%. CDR1 is SGHVS, CDR2 FNYEAQ, per germline. Trimming pared 0 bases from V and 0 bases from J, leaving 5 bases between. CDR3 length: 15 residues. This sequence was found in an adult with an advanced solid tumor such as melanoma, head and neck, liver or kidney cancer. This specimen consisted of CD4+ or CD8+ T cells sorted from blood, obtained in a trial of the OX40 agonist ivuxolimab. The chain is built from TRBV7-6 and TRBJ2-2, with D hard to call. The CDR3 DNA reads as TGTGCCAGCAGCTTAGCGGCGACGAACACCGGGGAGCTGTTTTTT. This encodes CASSLAATNTGELFF.